This is a list of T cell receptor beta chains from one sample in a study of TIL therapy for anti-PD-1-resistant metastatic lung cancer. Sequencing was performed with immunoSEQ multiplex PCR; in TCRdb, only in-frame clones are kept and a portion is missing. The profile covers roughly 7,400 clones, with roughly 74% appearing a single time and around 7.3% taken by the ten largest. The material was tumor tissue, obtained at baseline. These TCRs come from a person aged 30 to 80 with non-small cell lung cancer. The CDR3 runs from the conserved cysteine through the conserved F or W. Fields, in order: J gene, D gene, V gene, clone size, CDR3 DNA, CDR3 protein. A D gene is named only where the DNA matches it firmly. Only some rows state a clone size, as once, few, many or a class for expanded clones.

j_call: TRBJ2-3; d_call: TRBD2; v_call: TRBV7-2; clone_size: .; cdr3_nt: TGTGCCAGCAGAACGACTAGCTGGGCAGATACGCAGTATTTT; cdr3_aa: CASRTTSWADTQYF
j_call: TRBJ2-7; d_call: TRBD1; v_call: TRBV30; clone_size: few; cdr3_nt: TGTGCCTTACACCGGGGACAGGGTTCCTACGAGCAGTACTTC; cdr3_aa: CALHRGQGSYEQYF
j_call: TRBJ2-7; d_call: .; v_call: TRBV27; clone_size: .; cdr3_nt: TGTGCCAGCAGTTTTGTCCAGGGGGGCGAGCAGTACTTC; cdr3_aa: CASSFVQGGEQYF
j_call: TRBJ1-2; d_call: .; v_call: TRBV6-5; clone_size: few; cdr3_nt: TGTGCCAGCAGTTCCTCAGGGGCGCGTGGCTACACCTTC; cdr3_aa: CASSSSGARGYTF
j_call: TRBJ1-4; d_call: .; v_call: TRBV30; clone_size: .; cdr3_nt: TGTGCCTGGAGTTTCGTAAGGAATGAAAAACTGTTTTTT; cdr3_aa: CAWSFVRNEKLFF
j_call: TRBJ1-5; d_call: .; v_call: TRBV11-1; clone_size: .; cdr3_nt: TGTGCCAGCAGCTTAGAGGCGTTCCAGCCCCAGCATTTT; cdr3_aa: CASSLEAFQPQHF
j_call: TRBJ1-5; d_call: .; v_call: TRBV7-8; clone_size: .; cdr3_nt: TGTGCCAGCAGCCGTCGACAGTTTAATCAGCCCCAGCATTTT; cdr3_aa: CASSRRQFNQPQHF
j_call: TRBJ2-3; d_call: .; v_call: TRBV19; clone_size: .; cdr3_nt: TGTGCCAGTAGTATCATATCAGGGGGGAGTAGCACAGATACGCAGTATTTT; cdr3_aa: CASSIISGGSSTDTQYF
j_call: TRBJ2-3; d_call: TRBD2; v_call: TRBV5-1; clone_size: .; cdr3_nt: TGCGCCAGCAGCGGACTACCAGGACTAGCGGGATATACGCAGTATTTT; cdr3_aa: CASSGLPGLAGYTQYF
j_call: TRBJ2-3; d_call: .; v_call: TRBV15; clone_size: .; cdr3_nt: TGTGCCACCAGCAGAGAATCAGAACAGTATACAGATACGCAGTATTTT; cdr3_aa: CATSRESEQYTDTQYF
j_call: TRBJ1-1; d_call: .; v_call: TRBV27; clone_size: .; cdr3_nt: TGTGCCAGCAGTTTGTCTCCAGGTACCGGGACTGAAGCTTTCTTT; cdr3_aa: CASSLSPGTGTEAFF
j_call: TRBJ1-1; d_call: TRBD1; v_call: TRBV6-5; clone_size: .; cdr3_nt: TGTGCCAGCACCATGACACAGGGGGGGACTGAAGCTTTCTTT; cdr3_aa: CASTMTQGGTEAFF
j_call: TRBJ2-7; d_call: TRBD2; v_call: TRBV6-6; clone_size: .; cdr3_nt: TGTGCCAGCAGTGCGCCGACTAGCGGGGGGTCCTACGAGCAGTACTTC; cdr3_aa: CASSAPTSGGSYEQYF
j_call: TRBJ2-7; d_call: .; v_call: TRBV5-4; clone_size: .; cdr3_nt: TGTGCCAGCAGCCTGCTCCGGGGACGGATAACCTACGAGCAGTACTTC; cdr3_aa: CASSLLRGRITYEQYF
j_call: TRBJ2-1; d_call: TRBD1; v_call: TRBV28; clone_size: .; cdr3_nt: TGTGCCAGCAGTTTATGGGGACAGGGGTCTCGCGAGCAGTTCTTC; cdr3_aa: CASSLWGQGSREQFF
j_call: TRBJ1-6; d_call: TRBD1; v_call: TRBV2; clone_size: .; cdr3_nt: TGTGCCAGCAGTGGACAGGGGAGGAATTCACCCCTCCACTTT; cdr3_aa: CASSGQGRNSPLHF
j_call: TRBJ1-1; d_call: TRBD1; v_call: TRBV6-6; clone_size: once; cdr3_nt: TGTGCCAGCAGGTGGACAGGGGGCACTGAAGCTTTCTTT; cdr3_aa: CASRWTGGTEAFF
j_call: TRBJ2-7; d_call: TRBD1; v_call: TRBV6-1; clone_size: .; cdr3_nt: TGTGCCAGCAGTGATTGGACAGGGCATATCAGCGAGCAGTACTTC; cdr3_aa: CASSDWTGHISEQYF
j_call: TRBJ2-1; d_call: .; v_call: TRBV28; clone_size: .; cdr3_nt: TGTGCCAGCAAATCTAGCGACGCCTACAATGAGCAGTTCTTC; cdr3_aa: CASKSSDAYNEQFF
j_call: TRBJ1-5; d_call: TRBD1; v_call: TRBV18; clone_size: .; cdr3_nt: TGTGCCAGCTCACCGGACAGGAATCAGCCCCAGCATTTT; cdr3_aa: CASSPDRNQPQHF
j_call: TRBJ1-2; d_call: TRBD1; v_call: TRBV5-1; clone_size: .; cdr3_nt: TGCGCCAGCAGCTTGGTAGGGACGTTGGGTGAAGGGGGCGGCTACACCTTC; cdr3_aa: CASSLVGTLGEGGGYTF
j_call: TRBJ2-7; d_call: .; v_call: TRBV2; clone_size: .; cdr3_nt: TGTGCCAGCGGGCGAACTTACGAGCAGTACTTC; cdr3_aa: CASGRTYEQYF
j_call: TRBJ1-2; d_call: .; v_call: TRBV11-1; clone_size: .; cdr3_nt: TGTGCCAGCAGCCAAACCGGTCCCGGGAACTATGGCTACACCTTC; cdr3_aa: CASSQTGPGNYGYTF
j_call: TRBJ2-1; d_call: .; v_call: TRBV7-3; clone_size: .; cdr3_nt: TGTGCCAGCAGCTTACCCTACACGGGCCACCGTTCCTACAATGAGCAGTTCTTC; cdr3_aa: CASSLPYTGHRSYNEQFF
j_call: TRBJ2-1; d_call: .; v_call: TRBV2; clone_size: .; cdr3_nt: TGTGCCAGCAGTGAACTGACTAGGAACAATGAGCAGTTCTTC; cdr3_aa: CASSELTRNNEQFF
j_call: TRBJ1-5; d_call: .; v_call: TRBV11-2; clone_size: .; cdr3_nt: TGTGCCAGCAGCCTGGACCGCAATCAGCCCCAGCATTTT; cdr3_aa: CASSLDRNQPQHF
j_call: TRBJ1-3; d_call: .; v_call: TRBV6-6; clone_size: medium-sized; cdr3_nt: TGTGCCAGCAGTGAGAACAGGGCGACCATATATTTT; cdr3_aa: CASSENRATIYF
j_call: TRBJ2-7; d_call: .; v_call: TRBV6-1; clone_size: .; cdr3_nt: TGTGCCAGCAGTGAAGCGCGAGGGGGGCTCGTTTACAAGCAGTACTTC; cdr3_aa: CASSEARGGLVYKQYF
j_call: TRBJ2-5; d_call: TRBD2; v_call: TRBV2; clone_size: .; cdr3_nt: TGTGCCAGCAGTTTCAGCGGGAGGACAGAGACCCAGTACTTC; cdr3_aa: CASSFSGRTETQYF
j_call: TRBJ2-7; d_call: TRBD1; v_call: TRBV19; clone_size: .; cdr3_nt: TGTGCCAGTAGTATAATAGCTGACAGGGTCTACGAGCAGTACTTC; cdr3_aa: CASSIIADRVYEQYF
j_call: TRBJ2-3; d_call: .; v_call: TRBV7-9; clone_size: .; cdr3_nt: TGTGCCAGCAGCTTTTCGGGAACAGATACGCAGTATTTT; cdr3_aa: CASSFSGTDTQYF
j_call: TRBJ2-1; d_call: .; v_call: TRBV6-1; clone_size: .; cdr3_nt: TGTGCCAGCAGTGATCCTGGTTTTGGGAATGAGCAGTTCTTC; cdr3_aa: CASSDPGFGNEQFF